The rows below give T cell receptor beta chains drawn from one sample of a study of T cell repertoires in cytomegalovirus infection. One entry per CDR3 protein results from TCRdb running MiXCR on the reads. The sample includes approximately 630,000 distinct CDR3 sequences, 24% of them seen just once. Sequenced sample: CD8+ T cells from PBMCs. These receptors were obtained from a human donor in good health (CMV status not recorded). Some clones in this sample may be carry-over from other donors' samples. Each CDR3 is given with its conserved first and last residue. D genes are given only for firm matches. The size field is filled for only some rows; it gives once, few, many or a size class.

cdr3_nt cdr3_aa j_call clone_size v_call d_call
TGTGCCAGCATGGGGGATACGCAGTATTTT CASMGDTQYF TRBJ2-3 - TRBV2 -
TGTGCCAGCAGCTTAACAGGGGGGGAGGCAGATACGCAGTATTTT CASSLTGGEADTQYF TRBJ2-3 many TRBV7-2 -
TGTGCCAGCAGCTTAGGACGTGGTCAGGGGGGCACTGAAGCTTTCTTT CASSLGRGQGGTEAFF TRBJ1-1 - TRBV13 TRBD1
TGTGCCAGCAGACCCCTGGGAGGGACGGGAGAGACCCAGTACTTC CASRPLGGTGETQYF TRBJ2-5 - TRBV25-1 TRBD2
TGCGCCAGCAGCCAAGATAGCGGGGGGGCTAACGGGGAGCTGTTTTTT CASSQDSGGANGELFF TRBJ2-2 many TRBV4-3 TRBD2
TGTGCCAGCAGTCTGGGAGGGTTCAAAAATCAGCCCCAGCATTTT CASSLGGFKNQPQHF TRBJ1-5 - TRBV6-1 -
TGTGCCACCTCCGGGACAGGGCCCGAGCAGTACTTC CATSGTGPEQYF TRBJ2-7 few TRBV19 TRBD1
TGTGCCAGTAGTATTCCTGGGCGATCGGGGGATGAGCAGTTCTTC CASSIPGRSGDEQFF TRBJ2-1 - TRBV19 -
TGTGCCAGCAGTTACTCGCCCGGACTAGCGGGGGCCAGCTCCTACAATGAGCAGTTCTTC CASSYSPGLAGASSYNEQFF TRBJ2-1 few TRBV6-2/TRBV6-3 TRBD2
TGTGCCAGCACCGACAGGGAAGAAGGAGATCAGCCCCAGCATTTT CASTDREEGDQPQHF TRBJ1-5 few TRBV28 TRBD1
TGTGCCAGCAGCTTGCCAGGGGGCAGCCGTAACTCCTACAATGAGCAGTTCTTC CASSLPGGSRNSYNEQFF TRBJ2-1 many TRBV7-9 TRBD1
TGTGCCAGCAGTTACTCGATAGGTCTAGCGGGGAATGAGCAGTTCTTC CASSYSIGLAGNEQFF TRBJ2-1 many TRBV6-6 TRBD2
TGTGCCAGCACCTACACCCTGACAGGGTTCGGCTACACCTTC CASTYTLTGFGYTF TRBJ1-2 - TRBV12-3/TRBV12-4 TRBD1
TGTGCCAGCAGCTTAGCCGGGGGGTCGACTGAAGCTTTCTTT CASSLAGGSTEAFF TRBJ1-1 - TRBV7-2 -
TGTGCCAGCAATGGGGGGAGGCATTTTGAAGCTTTCTTT CASNGGRHFEAFF TRBJ1-1 few TRBV6-2/TRBV6-3 -
TGTGCCAGCATCCCTGGCCTGCCGGTCAGCACAGATACGCAGTATTTT CASIPGLPVSTDTQYF TRBJ2-3 - TRBV2 -
TGTGCCAGCAGTTCGATACAGACAGGGGTTGAGACCCAGTACTTC CASSSIQTGVETQYF TRBJ2-5 - TRBV27 TRBD1